Listed below are T cell receptor beta chains from one sample, sequenced in a study of blood T cell repertoires in COVID-19. Sequencing was performed with immunoSEQ multiplex PCR; in TCRdb, only in-frame clones are kept and a portion is missing. Among roughly 700,000 clones listed, 90% were seen once. Sequencing was carried out using peripheral blood. The origin of the receptors is a woman between 18 and 29 years old with acute or convalescent COVID-19. The CDR3 runs from the conserved cysteine through the conserved F or W. Each record gives: D gene, V gene, clone size, J gene, CDR3 protein, CDR3 DNA. D genes are given only for firm matches. The size of a clone is reported for some rows only, either as once, few or many, or as a class for expanded clones.

>NA|TRBV10-3|once|TRBJ2-3
CAISGGRGSTDTQYF
TGTGCCATCAGCGGGGGGCGGGGTAGCACAGATACGCAGTATTTT
>NA|TRBV24-1|NA|TRBJ2-4
CATSDWSAENIQYF
TGTGCCACCAGTGATTGGTCTGCCGAGAACATTCAGTACTTC
>NA|TRBV7-3|once|TRBJ1-2
CASSLQGNGGYTF
TGTGCCAGCAGTCTACAGGGAAACGGTGGCTACACCTTC
>NA|TRBV2|NA|TRBJ2-1
CASSLTRGYNEQFF
TGTGCCAGCAGTTTAACCCGGGGCTACAATGAGCAGTTCTTC
>TRBD1|TRBV5-1|NA|TRBJ1-1
CASSLVGGAMNTEAFF
TGCGCCAGCAGCTTGGTAGGGGGCGCGATGAACACTGAAGCTTTCTTT
>NA|TRBV7-3|NA|TRBJ1-6
CASSFTGNSPLHF
TGTGCCAGCAGCTTTACAGGGAATTCACCCCTCCACTTT
>NA|TRBV12-5|NA|TRBJ2-1
CASGFESGYNEQFF
TGTGCTAGTGGTTTTGAAAGCGGGTACAATGAGCAGTTCTTC
>TRBD1|TRBV27|NA|TRBJ1-1
CASSLGQGATEAFF
TGTGCCAGCAGCCTGGGACAGGGGGCGACTGAAGCTTTCTTT
>TRBD1|TRBV15|NA|TRBJ2-2
CAPSQGGTGSNTGELFF
TGTGCCCCAAGTCAGGGCGGGACAGGGTCGAACACCGGGGAGCTGTTTTTT
>NA|TRBV5-1|NA|TRBJ2-2
CATGFLGDTGELFF
TGCGCCACAGGATTCCTAGGGGACACCGGGGAGCTGTTTTTT
>NA|TRBV25-1|NA|TRBJ2-2
CASSESLPPGELFF
TGTGCCAGCAGTGAATCTCTCCCCCCCGGGGAGCTGTTTTTT
>TRBD1|TRBV24-1|NA|TRBJ1-4
CATSASGTGGEKLFF
TGTGCCACCAGTGCTTCCGGGACAGGGGGAGAAAAACTGTTTTTT
>NA|TRBV5-1|NA|TRBJ1-1
CASSLGPNTEAFF
TGCGCCAGCAGCTTGGGTCCAAACACTGAAGCTTTCTTT
>TRBD1|TRBV7-8|once|TRBJ1-4
CASSYRTGYRGNEKLFF
TGTGCCAGCAGCTACCGGACAGGGTACAGAGGTAATGAAAAACTGTTTTTT
>NA|TRBV10-3|NA|TRBJ1-5
CAINPGSGQPQHF
TGTGCCATCAACCCAGGGTCAGGTCAGCCCCAGCATTTT
>NA|TRBV5-4|NA|TRBJ1-2
CASSWGQGFGYTF
TGTGCCAGCAGCTGGGGTCAGGGATTCGGCTACACCTTC
>NA|TRBV30|NA|TRBJ1-6
CAWSGAQSYGSPLHF
TGTGCCTGGAGTGGGGCACAGAGTTACGGTTCACCCCTCCACTTT
>NA|TRBV3-1/TRBV3-2|NA|TRBJ1-3
CASSQDIGSGNTIYF
TGTGCCAGCAGCCAAGATATCGGGTCTGGAAACACCATATATTTT
>NA|TRBV30|NA|TRBJ1-1
CAWTGGSSTEAFF
TGTGCCTGGACCGGGGGAAGTAGCACTGAAGCTTTCTTT
>NA|TRBV12-5|NA|TRBJ2-1
CASGSSGGDHEQFF
TGTGCTAGTGGTTCCTCTGGAGGGGACCATGAGCAGTTCTTC
>TRBD1|TRBV15|NA|TRBJ2-1
CATSRVIDRDGEQFF
TGTGCCACCAGCAGAGTGATTGACAGGGATGGGGAGCAGTTCTTC
>TRBD1|TRBV4-1|NA|TRBJ1-1
CASSHPGTGNTEAFF
TGCGCCAGCAGCCACCCCGGGACAGGGAACACTGAAGCTTTCTTT
>NA|TRBV7-6|NA|TRBJ1-2
CASSLDVGYGYTF
TGTGCCAGCAGCTTAGACGTCGGCTATGGCTACACCTTC
>TRBD1|TRBV7-6|NA|TRBJ1-2
CASSRAVRGRSPNYGYTF
TGTGCCAGCAGCCGTGCTGTGAGGGGGCGATCGCCGAACTATGGCTACACCTTC
>TRBD2|TRBV9|NA|TRBJ2-1
CASNRGVGGGETIGEQFF
TGTGCCAGCAACCGAGGGGTTGGCGGGGGGGAGACTATAGGTGAGCAGTTCTTC
>NA|TRBV5-1|NA|TRBJ2-2
CASSLAQNTGELFF
TGCGCCAGCAGCTTAGCGCAGAACACCGGGGAGCTGTTTTTT
>TRBD1|TRBV6-6|NA|TRBJ2-1
CASSTSPGQGKGEQFF
TGTGCCAGCAGTACTTCCCCGGGACAGGGGAAAGGTGAGCAGTTCTTC
>NA|TRBV19|NA|TRBJ2-2
CASSIVAPSRTGELFF
TGTGCCAGTAGTATAGTAGCACCCTCGAGGACCGGGGAGCTGTTTTTT
>NA|TRBV30|NA|TRBJ1-1
CAWSVSPSRGEAFF
TGTGCCTGGAGTGTATCACCGTCCCGGGGGGAAGCTTTCTTT
>TRBD1|TRBV27|NA|TRBJ2-7
CASSRQGKAYEQYF
TGTGCCAGCAGTCGACAGGGAAAGGCCTACGAGCAGTACTTC
>NA|TRBV3-1/TRBV3-2|once|TRBJ2-1
CASSQPGQTNEQFF
TGTGCCAGCAGCCAACCCGGACAGACTAATGAGCAGTTCTTC
>NA|TRBV9|NA|TRBJ2-1
CASSVDRRIRNEQFF
TGTGCCAGCAGCGTAGACAGACGGATTAGGAATGAGCAGTTCTTC
>NA|TRBV6-5|NA|TRBJ1-2
CASSFGGGNGYTF
TGTGCCAGCAGTTTCGGGGGAGGTAATGGCTACACCTTC
>TRBD1|TRBV4-3|NA|TRBJ1-1
CASSQGERTGSNTEAFF
TGCGCCAGCAGCCAAGGCGAGAGGACAGGAAGCAACACTGAAGCTTTCTTT
>TRBD1|TRBV10-3|once|TRBJ1-2
CAISVSLRTGNYGYTF
TGTGCCATCAGCGTTTCTCTGAGGACAGGGAACTATGGCTACACCTTC
>NA|TRBV24-1|NA|TRBJ1-2
CATSDSFLGDRLGYTF
TGTGCCACCAGTGACTCCTTCCTAGGGGATCGTTTAGGCTACACCTTC